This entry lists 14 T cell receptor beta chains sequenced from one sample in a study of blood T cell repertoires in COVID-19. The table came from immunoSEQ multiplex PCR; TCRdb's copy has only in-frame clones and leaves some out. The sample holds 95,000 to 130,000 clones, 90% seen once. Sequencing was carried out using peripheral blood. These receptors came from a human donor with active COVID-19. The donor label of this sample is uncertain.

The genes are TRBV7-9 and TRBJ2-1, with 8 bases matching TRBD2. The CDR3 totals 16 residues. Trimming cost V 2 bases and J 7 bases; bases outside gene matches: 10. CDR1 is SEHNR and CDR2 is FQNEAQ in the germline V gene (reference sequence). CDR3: CASSLTRGGGINEQFF. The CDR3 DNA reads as TGTGCCAGCAGCTTAACTCGGGGCGGGGGGATAAATGAGCAGTTCTTC. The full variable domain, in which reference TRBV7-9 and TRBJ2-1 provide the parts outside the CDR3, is DTGVSQNPRHKITKRGQNVTFRCDPISEHNRLYWYRQTLGQGPEFLTYFQNEAQLEKSRLLSDRFSAERPKGSFSTLEIQRTEQGDSAMYLCASSLTRGGGINEQFFGPGTRLTVL.

In DNA, the CDR3 is TGCGCCAGCAGTGATTATGGGACTAGCACAGATACGCAGTATTTT. Translation gives CASSDYGTSTDTQYF. This chain links TRBV10-1 with TRBJ2-3; D possibly corresponds to TRBD2 (6 bases). Trimming pared 3 bases from V and 0 bases from J, leaving 10 bases between. This CDR3 has 15 residues. Looked up from germline, CDR1 is WNHNN and CDR2 is SYGVQD (reference sequence).

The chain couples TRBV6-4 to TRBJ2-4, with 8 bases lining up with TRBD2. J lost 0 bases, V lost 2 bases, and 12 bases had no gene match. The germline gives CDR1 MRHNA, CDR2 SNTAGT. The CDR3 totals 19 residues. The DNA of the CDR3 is TGTGCCAGCAGTGACGCGACCCAAGCGGGAGCTCTAGCCAAAAACATTCAGTACTTC. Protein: CASSDATQAGALAKNIQYF.

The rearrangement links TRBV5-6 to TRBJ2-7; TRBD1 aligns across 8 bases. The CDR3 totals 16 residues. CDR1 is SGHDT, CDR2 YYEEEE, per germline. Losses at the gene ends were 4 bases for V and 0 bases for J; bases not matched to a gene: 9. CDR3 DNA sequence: TGTGCCAGCAGCGATGGACAGGGAATCTTCTCCTACGAGCAGTACTTC. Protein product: CASSDGQGIFSYEQYF.

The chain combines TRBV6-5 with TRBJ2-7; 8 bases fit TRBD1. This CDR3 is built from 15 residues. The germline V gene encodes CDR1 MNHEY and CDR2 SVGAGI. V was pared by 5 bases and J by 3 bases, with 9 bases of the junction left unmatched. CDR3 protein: CASSPDRGRSYEQYF. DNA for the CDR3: TGTGCCAGCAGTCCTGACAGGGGAAGGAGCTACGAGCAGTACTTC.

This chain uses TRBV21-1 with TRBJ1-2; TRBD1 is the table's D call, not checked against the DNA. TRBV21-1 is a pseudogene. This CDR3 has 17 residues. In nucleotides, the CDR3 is TGTGCCAGCACTCCGGACAGACCCCCGGCGGATAACTATGGCTACACCTTC. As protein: CASTPDRPPADNYGYTF.

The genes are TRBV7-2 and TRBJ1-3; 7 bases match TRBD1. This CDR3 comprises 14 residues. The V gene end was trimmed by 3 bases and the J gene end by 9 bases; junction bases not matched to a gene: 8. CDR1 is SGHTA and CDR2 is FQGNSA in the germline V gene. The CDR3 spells CASSFVTGYGTIYF. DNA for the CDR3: TGTGCCAGCAGCTTCGTGACAGGGTACGGCACCATATATTTT.

The CDR3 nucleotides are TGTGCCAGCAGGACAGGGGCCTATAATTCACCCCTCCACTTT. Its translation is CASRTGAYNSPLHF. This chain connects TRBV27 to TRBJ1-6; TRBD1 aligns across 8 bases. CDR1 is MNHEY and CDR2 is SMNVEV in the germline V gene (reference sequence). With V trimmed by 6 bases and J by 2 bases, 0 bases remained unmatched. The CDR3 has 14 residues.

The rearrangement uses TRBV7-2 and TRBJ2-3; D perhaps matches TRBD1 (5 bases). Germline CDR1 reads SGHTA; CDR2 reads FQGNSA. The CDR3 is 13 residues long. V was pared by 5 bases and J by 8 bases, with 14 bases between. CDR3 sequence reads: CASSPFRDRTQYF. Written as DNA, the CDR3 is TGTGCCAGCAGCCCCTTCAGGGATCGTACGCAGTATTTT. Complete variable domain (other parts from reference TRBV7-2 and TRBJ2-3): GAGVSQSPSNKVTEKGKDVELRCDPISGHTALYWYRQSLGQGLEFLIYFQGNSAPDKSGLPSDRFSAERTGGSVSTLTIQRTQQEDSAVYLCASSPFRDRTQYFGPGTRLTVL.

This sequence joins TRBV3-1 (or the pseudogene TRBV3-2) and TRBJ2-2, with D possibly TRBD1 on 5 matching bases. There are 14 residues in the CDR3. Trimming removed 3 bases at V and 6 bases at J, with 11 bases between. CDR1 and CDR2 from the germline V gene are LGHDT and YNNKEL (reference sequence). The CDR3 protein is CASSQRARAGELFF. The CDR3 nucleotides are TGTGCCAGCAGCCAGAGAGCCAGGGCCGGGGAGCTGTTTTTT.

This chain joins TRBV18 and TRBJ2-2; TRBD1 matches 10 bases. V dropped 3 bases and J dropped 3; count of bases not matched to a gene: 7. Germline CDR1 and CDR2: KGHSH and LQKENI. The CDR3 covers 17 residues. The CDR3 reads CASSPSRQGADTGELFF. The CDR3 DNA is TGTGCCAGCTCACCCTCTCGACAGGGGGCCGACACCGGGGAGCTGTTTTTT. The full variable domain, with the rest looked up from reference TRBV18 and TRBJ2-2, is NAGVMQNPRHLVRRRGQEARLRCSPMKGHSHVYWYRQLPEEGLKFMVYLQKENIIDESGMPKERFSAEFPKEGPSILRIQQVVRGDSAAYFCASSPSRQGADTGELFFGEGSRLTVL.

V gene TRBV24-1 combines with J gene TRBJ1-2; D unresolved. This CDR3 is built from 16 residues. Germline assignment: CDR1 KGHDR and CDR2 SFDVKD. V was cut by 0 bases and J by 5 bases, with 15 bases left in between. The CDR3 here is CATSDLQSDGKYGYTF. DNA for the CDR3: TGTGCCACCAGTGATTTGCAGAGCGACGGAAAATATGGCTACACCTTC.

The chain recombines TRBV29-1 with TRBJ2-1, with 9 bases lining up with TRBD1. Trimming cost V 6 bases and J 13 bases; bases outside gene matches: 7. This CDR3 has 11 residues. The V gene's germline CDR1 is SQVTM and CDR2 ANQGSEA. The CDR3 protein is CSVGQGNSQFF. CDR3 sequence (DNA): TGCAGCGTAGGACAGGGGAACTCCCAGTTCTTC.

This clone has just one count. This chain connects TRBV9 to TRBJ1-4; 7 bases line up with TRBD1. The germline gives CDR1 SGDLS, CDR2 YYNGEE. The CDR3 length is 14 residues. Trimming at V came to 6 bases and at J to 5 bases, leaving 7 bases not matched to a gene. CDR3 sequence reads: CASNSDRANEKLFF. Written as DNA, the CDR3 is TGTGCCAGCAATTCTGACAGGGCAAATGAAAAACTGTTTTTT.